This T cell receptor beta chain was recorded in a study of T cell responses to AZD1222 COVID-19 vaccine (dated by TCRdb to the early 2020s). Concerning the study at large: A total of 233 trial participants underwent TCR sequencing, of whom 200 to 220 had received two doses of AZD1222 and about 26 had received two doses of the MenACWY control vaccine. Trial participants were enrolled by age into subgroups of 18-55, 56-69 and 70-plus years, and around 140, 26 and 57 TCR-sequenced participants, respectively, were included in these subgroups.

The germline V gene yields WSHSY for CDR1 and SAAADI for CDR2. From cysteine to phenylalanine, the CDR3 is 13 amino acids long. CDR3 DNA is the only sequence kept; it has 39 bases, read in frame from the first base. The V end gives up 11 bases and the J end 6 bases, leaving 4 bases in the junction not matched to a gene. The CDR3 regions of human TCRbeta chains were subjected to immunosequencing. Per the authors' processing: Repertoire TCRs were matched against a reference library of SARS-CoV-2-specific TCRs generated with the MIRA antigen-specificity platform. Breadth meant the fraction of unique TCRs that were SARS-CoV-2-associated, whereas depth meant the fraction of total T cells that were SARS-CoV-2-associated. Using the MIRA data, every spike-specific TCR was mapped to the spike region that the TCR reacted to and assigned to either a CD4 or a CD8 class. Log10-transformed breadth and depth values were compared by one-way ANOVA with Sidak's multiple comparisons tests. TCRdb mirrors the immuneACCESS table, restricted to in-frame sequences. Some clones are absent from its copies; in checked studies, under half trace to an unresolved V gene, and the reason for the others is unknown. The V and J calls and clone size are taken from that table; D and trimming were inferred from the DNA. For this sample the table gives around 25,000 clones, of which around 87% were detected only once. 30% to 40% of the sample goes to the ten largest clones.

What the work shows at the level of the full study, not this receptor alone: Participants were mostly white British and included more females than males, and it was suggested by the authors that clonal diversity may have been underestimated. The 56-69-year group was small, and its depth increase did not reach significance, likely because of low power. No day 14 peak-response samples were available, so repertoires were characterized only after the peak T cell response. Spike-specific TCR breadth and depth rose significantly after two AZD1222 doses compared with day 0 and with MenACWY recipients. The vaccine-associated CD4 TCRs covered the entire spike protein, and the dominant responses fell in regions 160-218 and 743-854. Epitopes outside the regions mutated in the B.1.351 and B.1.1.7 variants were reportedly recognized by nearly half of the unique spike-specific TCRs. Conclusions about previously exposed vaccinees were limited because only five to seven AZD1222 recipients were SARS-CoV-2 seropositive at baseline.

In light of the paper, this sample's time point label describes: about 28 days (+/-7) after the second vaccine dose. AZD1222 recipients given second doses at about 4 weeks or at about 12 weeks were pooled, since spike-specific TCR depth and breadth were not found to differ between the two schedules. The vaccinee samples were drawn from two UK trials, COV001 and COV002, one of which was a single-blind randomized controlled phase 2/3 trial testing AZD1222 (ChAdOx1 nCoV-19) in healthy adults. For TCRbeta chain sequencing, PBMC samples from trial participants were taken at day 0 and at day 28 after the second dose. Comments on this clone: Its antigen is not yet known. Qualities for individual bases were not recorded, and no much larger clone is one base off.

The source is an adult who received the AZD1222 COVID-19 vaccine. Recombination linked TRBV10-2 to TRBJ2-1; 13 central bases correspond to TRBD2. The sequencing here drew on peripheral blood, taken 28 days after the second AZD1222 dose. The DNA is as follows: TGCGCCGGGGGACTAGCGGGATCCAATGAGCAGTTCTTC. Its coded protein is CAGGLAGSNEQFF.